The T cell receptor beta chain under discussion was sequenced for a study of control samples from healthy donors and cancer patients. Measured with immunoSEQ multiplex PCR; TCRdb has only the in-frame clones, and not every one. This sample carries roughly 120,000 clones, more than 85% of them seen once, and the ten largest clones take over 1.5%. Germline V gene sequence: CDR1 LNHNV, CDR2 YYDKDF (reference sequence). The CDR3 runs to 14 residues. V lost 2 bases to trimming and J lost 9 bases, with 17 bases between them. The source is a man between 50 and 59 years old with head and neck cancer. The J gene is TRBJ2-7, the V gene TRBV15, with D tentatively TRBD1 (5 bases). Sequencing was done on a sample of PBMCs. In nucleotides, the CDR3 is TGTGCCACCAGCAGAAATACCAAAGGACACGGGCAGTACTTC. Residues: CATSRNTKGHGQYF.